What follows are 26 T cell receptor beta chains derived from one specimen sequenced in a study of cytomegalovirus exposure and HLA in healthy donors (TCRdb year 2017). Receptor amplification or capture employed the immunoSEQ multiplex PCR assay. Sourced from immuneACCESS, this table was stored by TCRdb with only in-frame sequences that have V and J called. A share of the clones is absent; for the studies checked, an unresolved V gene accounts for under half, and the remainder has no known explanation. This sample gives over 45,000 clones in total; more than 80% of them show up just once. The ten largest clones take up around 5.8% of the sample. The sample consisted of PBMCs. The origin of the receptors is a young woman in good health and CMV-seronegative.

V is TRBV4-3 and J is TRBJ2-1; 8 nucleotides line up with TRBD2. V dropped 0 bases and J dropped 7; count of bases not matched to a gene: 11. This CDR3 comprises 17 residues. Germline V lookup: CDR1 LGHNA, CDR2 YSLEER. The CDR3: CASSQDGGRNLGNEQFF. In DNA form, the CDR3 reads TGCGCCAGCAGCCAAGATGGCGGGAGGAATTTGGGGAATGAGCAGTTCTTC.

V and J are TRBV19 and TRBJ1-1; D uncertain. Germline values: CDR1 LNHDA, CDR2 SQIVND (reference sequence). Trimming took off 0 bases at V and 6 bases at J, with 17 bases between the two ends. This CDR3 has 16 residues. CDR3 residues: CASSIDWATGRAEAFF. CDR3 coding DNA: TGTGCCAGTAGTATAGATTGGGCCACGGGGAGGGCTGAAGCTTTCTTT.

The CDR3 sequence is CASSPYGGSYNEQFF. DNA of the CDR3: TGTGCCAGCAGCCCCTACGGGGGGTCCTACAATGAGCAGTTCTTC. The chain couples TRBV7-3 to TRBJ2-1; 7 bases match TRBD2. CDR1 is SGHTA and CDR2 is FQGTGA in the germline V gene. The CDR3 spans 15 residues. V lost 5 bases, J lost 1 base, and 5 bases stayed unmatched.

The gene calls are TRBV30 and TRBJ1-5, with a weak D call TRBD1 (6 bases). CDR3 length equals 12 residues. V lost 2 bases and J 9 bases, leaving 11 bases between the germline ends. CDR1 is GTSNPN, CDR2 SVGIG, per germline (reference sequence). CDR3 residues: CAWSQQTGPQHF. DNA for the CDR3: TGTGCCTGGAGTCAACAGACAGGGCCCCAGCATTTT.

This chain joins TRBV6-1 and TRBJ2-3; the match to TRBD1 covers 7 bases. CDR1 is MNHNS, CDR2 SASEGT, per germline. The J segment lost 5 bases and the V segment lost 0 bases, leaving 5 bases of the junction unmatched. CDR3 size: 15 residues. As DNA, the CDR3 is TGTGCCAGCAGTGAAGCTTTTCCAGGGGGAGATACGCAGTATTTT. Its protein is CASSEAFPGGDTQYF.

The table lists this clone with a few counts. The J gene is TRBJ1-2, the V gene TRBV5-1, with TRBD1 matching over 7 bases. This CDR3 comprises 13 residues. V trimming: 3 bases; J trimming: 7 bases; junction bases outside the gene matches: 6. Looked up from germline, CDR1 is SGHRS and CDR2 is YFSETQ. CDR3 residues: CASSSDRQGGYTF. CDR3 DNA sequence: TGCGCCAGCAGCTCGGACAGGCAGGGTGGCTACACCTTC.

This clone was counted once. The CDR3 DNA sequence: TGTGCCAGCAGCGTAGGGGCAGGGGAAGACTATGGCTACACCTTC. Translating it yields CASSVGAGEDYGYTF. The J gene is TRBJ1-2, the V gene TRBV9; D might be TRBD1 (6 bases). V lost 0 bases and J 3 bases, leaving 12 bases between the germline ends. Germline CDR1 is SGDLS and CDR2 is YYNGEE. There are 15 residues in the CDR3.

The V call is TRBV25-1, the J call TRBJ2-1; 10 bases align to TRBD2. The V gene's germline CDR1 is MGHDK and CDR2 SYGVNS. This CDR3 region has 16 residues. Trimming took 6 bases from V and 10 from J; bases not matched to a gene: 15. The DNA for the CDR3 is TGTGCCAGCAGACGCGAGGGGCTAGCGGGAGTCAGGGAGCAGTTCTTC. Translating gives CASRREGLAGVREQFF.

The V and J genes are TRBV5-4 and TRBJ1-2; D is uncertain. Germline V lookup: CDR1 SGHNT, CDR2 YYREEE (reference sequence). The CDR3 is 14 residues long. Between the trimmed V and J ends, which lost 3 bases and 4 bases, there was a span of 13 bases. CDR3 DNA sequence: TGTGCCAGCAGCTCGACGGAGGGAGGCTATGGCTACACCTTC. Protein product: CASSSTEGGYGYTF.

The rearrangement joins TRBV7-8 to TRBJ1-5, with D unclear. This CDR3 region has 15 residues. The germline gives CDR1 SGHVS, CDR2 FQNEAQ. Trimming shortened V by 6 bases and J by 6 bases, and 18 bases separated the two germline ends. The CDR3 loop reads CASSTDTVVSQPQHF. The CDR3 DNA follows: TGTGCCAGCAGTACAGACACTGTGGTGAGTCAGCCCCAGCATTTT. Full variable domain (missing parts from reference TRBV7-8 and TRBJ1-5): GAGVSQSPRYKVAKRGQDVALRCDPISGHVSLFWYQQALGQGPEFLTYFQNEAQLDKSGLPSDRFFAERPEGSVSTLKIQRTQQEDSAVYLCASSTDTVVSQPQHFGDGTRLSIL.

This clone was seen a single time. The V call is TRBV18, the J call TRBJ1-5; D may be TRBD1 (6 bases). Trimming left V 5 bases short and J 4 bases short, with 15 bases between. The CDR3 spans 15 residues. In germline, CDR1 is KGHSH, CDR2 LQKENI. CDR3 in DNA: TGTGCCAGCTCAGAACAAACAGGGCTGAATCAGCCCCAGCATTTT. It encodes CASSEQTGLNQPQHF. The variable domain in full, completed from reference TRBV18 and TRBJ1-5, reads NAGVMQNPRHLVRRRGQEARLRCSPMKGHSHVYWYRQLPEEGLKFMVYLQKENIIDESGMPKERFSAEFPKEGPSILRIQQVVRGDSAAYFCASSEQTGLNQPQHFGDGTRLSIL.

The chain is built from TRBV2 and TRBJ1-4; D call uncertain. V lost 8 bases, J lost 8 bases, and 15 bases lay in between. CDR1 is SNHLY, CDR2 FYNNEI, per germline. CDR3 length: 13 residues. The CDR3 loop reads CASAGWAGEKLFF. The CDR3 nucleotides are TGTGCCAGCGCGGGGTGGGCGGGCGAAAAACTGTTTTTT. Filled out from reference TRBV2 and TRBJ1-4, the complete variable domain reads EPEVTQTPSHQVTQMGQEVILRCVPISNHLYFYWYRQILGQKVEFLVSFYNNEISEKSEIFDDQFSVERPDGSNFTLKIRSTKLEDSAMYFCASAGWAGEKLFFGSGTQLSVL.

V and J are TRBV27 and TRBJ1-1; TRBD1 matches 8 bases. Germline lookup yields CDR1 MNHEY and CDR2 SMNVEV (reference sequence). This CDR3 is 14 amino acids long. Trimming took 5 bases from V and 3 from J; bases not matched to a gene: 5. The CDR3 loop is CASSRQGLDTEAFF. CDR3 in DNA: TGTGCCAGCAGTAGACAGGGGTTAGACACTGAAGCTTTCTTT.

The chain uses TRBV4-2 and TRBJ1-1, with 7 positions matching TRBD1. This CDR3 region has 13 residues. CDR1 and CDR2 (germline): LGHNA, YNFKEQ. Germline trimming cut 0 bases from V and 12 bases from J; bases unmatched to any gene: 7. The CDR3 loop is CASSQDGDSNPFF. In DNA, the CDR3 is TGTGCCAGCAGCCAAGATGGGGACAGCAACCCTTTCTTT.

This clone was seen a single time. The V gene is TRBV18, the J gene TRBJ2-3; 10 nucleotides match TRBD1. CDR1 is KGHSH and CDR2 is LQKENI in the germline V gene. The CDR3 runs 17 residues. V shed 3 bases, J shed 4 bases, and the junction held 10 bases outside the gene matches. CDR3 protein: CASSPRKGQGLADTQYF. CDR3 bases: TGTGCCAGCTCACCGAGAAAGGGACAGGGGTTAGCAGATACGCAGTATTTT.

The rearrangement joins TRBV2 to TRBJ2-7; 7 nucleotides align to TRBD1. V shed 8 bases, J shed 0 bases, and the junction held 13 bases outside the gene matches. This CDR3 has 16 amino acids. Germline V CDR1 and CDR2: SNHLY, FYNNEI. CDR3 sequence reads: CASGQVLHTSSYEQYV. The CDR3 coding sequence is TGTGCCAGCGGACAGGTTCTTCACACCTCCTCCTACGAGCAGTACGTC.

The rearrangement links TRBV14 to TRBJ1-2, with no clear D. In germline, CDR1 is SGHDN, CDR2 FVKESK. This CDR3 is built from 15 residues. The V gene lost 4 bases and the J gene lost 4 bases, with 16 bases spanning the gap. The CDR3 DNA is TGTGCCAGCAGCCCCCTGAGTTCCCCGCTCTATGGCTACACCTTC. This translates into CASSPLSSPLYGYTF.

DNA of the CDR3: TGTGCCAGCAGCCCCCGACAGGGGGCTGGCGGGGAGCTGTTTTTT. Amino acids: CASSPRQGAGGELFF. The genes are TRBV7-8 and TRBJ2-2; 10 nucleotides agree with TRBD1. This CDR3 spans 15 amino acids. CDR1 and CDR2 (germline): SGHVS, FQNEAQ. V trimming: 5 bases; J trimming: 7 bases; junction bases outside the gene matches: 7.

The J gene is TRBJ2-7, the V gene TRBV30; 11 nucleotides match TRBD1. With V trimmed by 7 bases and J by 8 bases, 4 bases remained unmatched. CDR3 size: 11 residues. CDR1 and CDR2 from the germline V gene are GTSNPN and SVGIG (reference sequence). CDR3 amino acids: CASGTGGKQYV. The CDR3 DNA sequence: TGTGCCTCCGGGACAGGGGGAAAGCAGTACGTC.

The chain employs TRBV5-1 and TRBJ1-1, with D possibly matching TRBD1 (5 bases). Germline-derived CDR1 and CDR2 are SGHRS and YFSETQ. With 2 bases removed from V and 5 bases from J, the gap between germline ends came to 13 bases. The CDR3 consists of 14 residues. CDR3 in amino acids: CASSFAGEGTEAFF. The CDR3 bases are TGCGCCAGCAGCTTTGCTGGGGAGGGGACTGAAGCTTTCTTT.

V gene TRBV5-6 combines with J gene TRBJ2-5, with D maybe TRBD1 (6 bases). With 0 bases removed from V and 3 bases from J, the gap between germline ends came to 12 bases. This CDR3 is built from 15 residues. Germline CDR1 SGHDT, CDR2 YYEEEE. For the CDR3, the DNA is TGTGCCAGCAGCTTGGTTTTTCGGACAGAAGAGACCCAGTACTTC. Its translation is CASSLVFRTEETQYF. Looking up the rest from reference TRBV5-6 and TRBJ2-5 gives the full variable domain: DAGVTQSPTHLIKTRGQQVTLRCSPKSGHDTVSWYQQALGQGPQFIFQYYEEEERQRGNFPDRFSGHQFPNYSSELNVNALLLGDSALYLCASSLVFRTEETQYFGPGTRLLVL.

The chain carries TRBV9 and TRBJ1-2, with 8 bases matching TRBD1. In germline, CDR1 is SGDLS, CDR2 YYNGEE. CDR3 size: 14 residues. Trimming cost V 2 bases and J 6 bases; bases outside gene matches: 6. As DNA, the CDR3 is TGTGCCAGCAGCGTCCCGGGACAGGTAAATGGCTACACCTTC. This codes for CASSVPGQVNGYTF.

This clone has only one observation. In nucleotides, the CDR3 is TGCGCCAGCAGCCAAGAGGGAGTTGCGGGAGCTCGTAATGAGCAGTTCTTC. It yields the protein CASSQEGVAGARNEQFF. The chain carries TRBV4-3 and TRBJ2-1; TRBD2 aligns across 7 bases. After removal of 0 bases from V and 7 bases from J, the junction contained 12 bases not matched to a gene. The germline V gene encodes CDR1 LGHNA and CDR2 YSLEER. The CDR3 extends over 17 amino acids.

J is TRBJ1-1 and V is TRBV19; 10 bases are shared with TRBD1. V shed 6 bases and J 7 bases; nucleotides not matched to a gene: 14. The germline CDR1 and CDR2 sequences are LNHDA and SQIVND (reference sequence). This CDR3 is 16 amino acids long. CDR3 DNA sequence: TGTGCCAGTAGCCCACTGGACAGGGGGTTCCGGGGTGAAGCTTTCTTT. As protein: CASSPLDRGFRGEAFF.

The CDR3, as DNA: TGTGCCAGCACCGACAGGGTTGGAGGAAACACCATATATTTT. Its translation: CASTDRVGGNTIYF. The rearrangement links TRBV6-6 to TRBJ1-3; TRBD1 agrees at 7 bases. Germline-derived CDR1 and CDR2 are MNHNY and SVGAGI (reference sequence). This CDR3 contains 14 residues. Germline trimming cut 7 bases from V and 4 bases from J; bases unmatched to any gene: 7.

The chain joins TRBV4-1 to TRBJ2-7, with D unresolved. V was cut by 2 bases and J by 2 bases, with 13 bases left in between. This CDR3 has 15 amino acids. Germline assignment: CDR1 MGHRA and CDR2 YSYEKL. DNA for the CDR3: TGCGCCAGCAGCCAAACTATACTGACCGCCTACGAGCAGTACGTC. Its translation: CASSQTILTAYEQYV.